This T cell receptor (beta chain) appears in the sequencing data of a study of blood T cell repertoires in COVID-19. Whole-study context: Researchers got acute and convalescent COVID-19 samples from the United States, Italy and Spain.

As handled by the study authors: Using reference gene primer amplification, nucleated cell counts were estimated. Sequenced by immunoSEQ multiplex PCR; TCRdb stores in-frame clones only, minus some. The V and J calls and clone size were taken over from that table, and D and trimming were inferred from the DNA. The data show some 180,000 clones, more than 75% seen once. This clone has only one observation. The Seattle site enrolled patients during active infection and followed them longitudinally. The CDR3 totals 15 residues. Germline CDR1 and CDR2: MNHEY and SMNVEV (reference sequence). V lost 2 bases to trimming and J lost 7 bases, with 17 bases between them.

The source of this sequence is a woman in her thirties or forties with COVID-19, enrolled during active disease. The chain employs TRBV27 and TRBJ1-2; D possibly corresponds to TRBD1 (5 bases). The material sequenced was peripheral blood. For the CDR3, the DNA is TGTGCCAGCAGTTTAGGGGGGTTTCGAGGTTCTGGCTACACCTTC. Residues: CASSLGGFRGSGYTF.